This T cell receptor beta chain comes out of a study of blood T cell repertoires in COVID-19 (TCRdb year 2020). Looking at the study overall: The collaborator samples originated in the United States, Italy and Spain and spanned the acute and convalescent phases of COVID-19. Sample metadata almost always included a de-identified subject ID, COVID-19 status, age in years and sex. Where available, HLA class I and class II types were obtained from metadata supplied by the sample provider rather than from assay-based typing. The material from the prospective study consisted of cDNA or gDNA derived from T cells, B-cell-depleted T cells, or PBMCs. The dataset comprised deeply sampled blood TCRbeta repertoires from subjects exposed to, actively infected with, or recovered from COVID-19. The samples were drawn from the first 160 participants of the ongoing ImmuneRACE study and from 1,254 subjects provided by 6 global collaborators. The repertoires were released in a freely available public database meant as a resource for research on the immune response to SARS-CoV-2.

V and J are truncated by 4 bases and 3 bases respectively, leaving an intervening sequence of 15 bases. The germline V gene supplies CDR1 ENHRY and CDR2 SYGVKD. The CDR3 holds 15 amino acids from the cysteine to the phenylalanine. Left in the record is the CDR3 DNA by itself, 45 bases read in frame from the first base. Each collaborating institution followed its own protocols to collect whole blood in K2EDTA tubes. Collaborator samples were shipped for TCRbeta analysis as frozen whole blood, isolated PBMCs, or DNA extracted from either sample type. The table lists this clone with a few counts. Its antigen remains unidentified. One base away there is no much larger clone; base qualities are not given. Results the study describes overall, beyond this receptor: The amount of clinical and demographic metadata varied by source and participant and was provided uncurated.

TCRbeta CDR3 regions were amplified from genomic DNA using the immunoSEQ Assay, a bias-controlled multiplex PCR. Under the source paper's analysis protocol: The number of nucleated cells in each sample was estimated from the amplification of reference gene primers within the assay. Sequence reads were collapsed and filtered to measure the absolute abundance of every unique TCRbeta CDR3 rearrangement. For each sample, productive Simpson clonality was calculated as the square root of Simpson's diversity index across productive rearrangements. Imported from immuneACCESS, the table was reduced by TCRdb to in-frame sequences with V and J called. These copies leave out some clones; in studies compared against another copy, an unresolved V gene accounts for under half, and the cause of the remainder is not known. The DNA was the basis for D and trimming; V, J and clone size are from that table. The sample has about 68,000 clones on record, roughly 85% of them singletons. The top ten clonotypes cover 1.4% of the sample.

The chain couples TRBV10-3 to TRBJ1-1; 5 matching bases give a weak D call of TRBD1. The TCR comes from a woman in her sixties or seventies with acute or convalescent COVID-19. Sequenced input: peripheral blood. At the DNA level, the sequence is TGTGCCATCAGTGGGCAGGGTTCGGGGGACACTGAAGCTTTCTTT. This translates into CAISGQGSGDTEAFF.